This record concerns one T cell receptor (beta chain) sequence. Its antigen is currently unknown. Other nucleotide sequences from this sample produce the same CDR3. The donors were members of the validation cohort, which comprised more than 90 subjects and was separate from the first cohort of several hundred subjects. This sample was included in a study of cytomegalovirus exposure and HLA in healthy donors. Broader study findings: Overall, roughly 150 TCR beta chains were annotated as cytomegalovirus-associated. First-cohort TCR clusters tended to co-occur in the approximately 110 validation repertoires, a later analysis found.

Sequencing used immunoSEQ multiplex PCR; TCRdb keeps in-frame clones, though not all of them. The sample consists of 130,000 or so clones, 85% to 90% of them appearing once. This TCR came from a woman aged 30 to 39 in good health and CMV-seropositive. Sequences were obtained from PBMCs.

The CDR3: CASSPTGNQPQHF. CDR3 in DNA: TGTGCCAGCTCACCCACAGGGAATCAGCCCCAGCATTTT. The chain employs TRBV18 and TRBJ1-5, with D possibly TRBD1 on 6 matching bases. V was clipped by 3 bases and J by 4 bases, with 7 bases between them. The CDR3 is made up of 13 amino acids. CDR1 is KGHSH and CDR2 is LQKENI in the germline V gene.